This is a list of T cell receptor beta chains from one sample in a study of T-cell reconstitution after alpha-beta-depleted transplantation in children. MiXCR was run by TCRdb on the PCR reads, yielding one entry per CDR3 protein. The sample has roughly 220,000 distinct CDR3 sequences, 12% seen once. This material consisted of PBMCs from the stem cell graft donor, taken from the stem cell graft. The origin of the receptors is a human donor who donated a stem cell graft to a child with acute lymphoblastic leukemia. Each CDR3 is given with its conserved first and last residue. A D gene is named only where the DNA matches it firmly. Only some rows state a clone size, as once, few, many or a class for expanded clones.

many	TRBV7-2	NA	TRBJ2-3	CASSLGASNTQYF	TGTGCCAGCAGCTTAGGCGCGTCAAATACGCAGTATTTT
many	TRBV20-1	NA	TRBJ2-1	CSARDLLGANEQFF	TGCAGTGCTAGAGATCTCTTAGGGGCCAATGAGCAGTTCTTC
many	TRBV6-1	NA	TRBJ2-1	CASMIRDPNYGQFF	TGTGCCAGCATGATCCGGGACCCGAACTATGGGCAGTTCTTC
many	TRBV7-2	TRBD2	TRBJ2-3	CASSLAGGSGDTQYF	TGTGCCAGCAGCTTAGCCGGCGGGAGTGGAGATACGCAGTATTTT
many	TRBV20-1	NA	TRBJ2-3	CSARDGGYTQYF	TGCAGTGCTAGAGATGGAGGTTATACGCAGTATTTT
many	TRBV28	TRBD1	TRBJ2-7	CASSNYGTVRYEQYF	TGTGCCAGCAGCAACTACGGGACAGTTCGCTACGAGCAGTACTTC
many	TRBV7-9	NA	TRBJ2-3	CASSLVVWGSTDTQYF	TGTGCCAGCAGCTTAGTCGTTTGGGGGAGCACAGATACGCAGTATTTT
many	TRBV18	TRBD1	TRBJ2-7	CASSPQGAGRQYF	TGTGCCAGCTCACCTCAGGGGGCCGGTAGGCAGTACTTC
many	TRBV5-1	TRBD1	TRBJ1-4	CASSWGQGLNEKLFF	TGCGCCAGCAGCTGGGGACAGGGGCTAAATGAAAAACTGTTTTTT
many	TRBV7-2	NA	TRBJ2-7	CASSLGQGFEQYF	TGTGCCAGCAGCTTAGGTCAGGGGTTCGAGCAGTACTTC
many	TRBV4-3	NA	TRBJ1-5	CASSQDREGQPQHF	TGCGCCAGCAGCCAAGACAGGGAAGGTCAGCCCCAGCATTTT
few	TRBV18	NA	TRBJ2-7	CASSPQTAPTEQYF	TGTGCCAGCTCACCACAAACAGCACCTACCGAGCAGTACTTC
many	TRBV10-3	TRBD2	TRBJ2-3	CAITSGTSPSTQYF	TGTGCCATCACGAGTGGGACTAGCCCCAGTACGCAGTATTTT
many	TRBV29-1	NA	TRBJ1-2	CSVGPRGDYGYTF	TGCAGCGTTGGACCCCGGGGGGACTATGGCTACACCTTC
many	TRBV4-3	TRBD1	TRBJ2-7	CASSRTGGGHEQYF	TGCGCCAGCAGCAGGACAGGGGGCGGCCACGAGCAGTACTTC
NA	TRBV7-6	TRBD1	TRBJ2-2	CASRYRTGDTGELFF	TGTGCCAGCAGATACCGGACAGGGGACACCGGGGAGCTGTTTTTT
many	TRBV6-2/TRBV6-3	NA	TRBJ2-6	CASSFRGTGANVLTF	TGTGCCAGCAGTTTCAGGGGAACTGGGGCCAACGTCCTGACTTTC
many	TRBV12-3/TRBV12-4	NA	TRBJ2-2	CASRRPFLDNTGELFF	TGTGCCAGCAGGCGCCCCTTTTTGGACAACACCGGGGAGCTGTTTTTT
many	TRBV9	TRBD1	TRBJ1-2	CASRRAPGQAGGNYGYTF	TGTGCCAGCAGGAGGGCCCCGGGACAGGCGGGCGGTAACTATGGCTACACCTTC
few	TRBV7-2	TRBD2	TRBJ2-1	CASSYPKRASGRSSYNEQFF	TGTGCCAGCAGCTACCCCAAGAGGGCTAGCGGGAGGAGCTCCTACAATGAGCAGTTCTTC
many	TRBV10-3	NA	TRBJ2-6	CAISESGHTSGANVLTF	TGTGCCATCAGTGAGTCCGGACACACCTCTGGGGCCAACGTCCTGACTTTC
few	TRBV27	NA	TRBJ2-6	CASSPEQRSSGANVLTF	TGTGCCAGCAGCCCAGAACAGAGAAGCTCTGGGGCCAACGTCCTGACTTTC
many	TRBV15	TRBD1	TRBJ1-5	CATSRASTGIQPQHF	TGTGCCACCAGCAGAGCGTCGACAGGGATTCAGCCCCAGCATTTT
many	TRBV27	NA	TRBJ2-3	CASSSRRTSTSTDTQYF	TGTGCCAGCAGTTCCCGACGGACTTCGACTTCCACAGATACGCAGTATTTT
NA	TRBV5-1	TRBD1	TRBJ2-3	CASSQLYRGDTQYF	TGCGCCAGCAGCCAATTATACAGGGGGGATACGCAGTATTTT
few	TRBV12-3/TRBV12-4	NA	TRBJ2-5	CASTQARGGAETQYF	TGTGCCAGCACCCAAGCTAGGGGGGGGGCCGAGACCCAGTACTTC
many	TRBV5-1	NA	TRBJ2-2	CASSLTGETNTGELFF	TGCGCCAGCAGCTTAACCGGGGAGACGAACACCGGGGAGCTGTTTTTT